A selection of T cell receptor beta chains follows, all from one sample in a study of blood T cell repertoires in COVID-19. Assay used: immunoSEQ multiplex PCR; TCRdb lists only in-frame clones, some missing. The sample comprises some 190,000 clones, 88% of which are singletons, and approximately 4.5% rests with the top ten. The sample taken for sequencing was peripheral blood. Source of these receptors: a human donor in a cohort sampled during active COVID-19. CDR3s include the opening cysteine and the closing phenylalanine or tryptophan. A D gene is named only where the DNA matches it firmly. Clone size is stated in some rows and not others, as once, few, many or a class when expanded.

v_gene	j_gene	abundance	d_gene	CDR3aa	CDR3nt
TRBV4-2	TRBJ2-7	.	TRBD1	CASSQDSRDRGAYEQYF	TGTGCCAGCAGCCAAGACTCCCGGGACAGGGGGGCCTACGAGCAGTACTTC
TRBV6-5	TRBJ2-5	once	TRBD1	CASGISGQGSETQYF	TGTGCCAGCGGAATCTCGGGACAGGGTTCAGAGACCCAGTACTTC
TRBV10-2	TRBJ1-6	.	TRBD1	CASWNGDRGISPLHF	TGCGCCAGCTGGAATGGGGACAGGGGAATTTCACCCCTCCACTTT
TRBV6-2/TRBV6-3	TRBJ2-1	.	.	CASSYNPGRTYNEQFF	TGTGCCAGCAGTTACAATCCAGGGAGGACCTACAATGAGCAGTTCTTC
TRBV4-1	TRBJ2-2	once	.	CASSPSQGTGELFF	TGCGCCAGCAGCCCTTCACAGGGAACCGGGGAGCTGTTTTTT
TRBV4-3	TRBJ1-5	.	.	CASSQTVNQPQHF	TGCGCCAGCAGCCAGACAGTCAATCAGCCCCAGCATTTT
TRBV11-2	TRBJ2-3	.	TRBD2	CASSLDSGGALVTQYF	TGTGCCAGCAGCTTAGACTCCGGGGGGGCCTTGGTTACGCAGTATTTT
TRBV11-2	TRBJ2-1	.	.	CASSLRRKAGFGADNEQFF	TGTGCCAGCAGCTTAAGGAGAAAGGCCGGGTTCGGAGCGGACAATGAGCAGTTCTTC
TRBV9	TRBJ2-3	.	TRBD2	CASSYAGTSGTDTQYF	TGTGCCAGCAGCTACGCCGGGACTAGCGGTACAGATACGCAGTATTTT
TRBV18	TRBJ2-2	.	.	CASSPLHLQVSVYTGELFF	TGTGCCAGCTCACCTCTGCACCTACAGGTATCCGTGTACACCGGGGAGCTGTTTTTT
TRBV29-1	TRBJ2-7	.	TRBD1	CSVPGQGYSEQYF	TGCAGCGTTCCGGGACAGGGTTACTCCGAGCAGTACTTC